This T cell receptor (beta chain) was identified during a study of shared clonotypes between healthy human individuals. Study-level findings and limits: Generation probabilities of non-shared clonotypes were lower (relative to those shared by all four donors). Naive subsets tended to show greater estimated richness than memory subsets.

Assay runs were performed at deep level. Some clones are missing from TCRdb's copy, which holds only in-frame ones; the method was immunoSEQ multiplex PCR. Among about 600,000 clones listed, less than 98% were seen once. With respect to this clone: Its specificity is not known.

This CDR3 has 15 amino acids. With 0 bases removed from V and 9 bases from J, the gap between germline ends came to 15 bases. Per the germline V gene, CDR1 is SEHNR and CDR2 is FQNEAQ (reference sequence). Sequencing input: naive CD4+ T cells sorted from blood. Subset described: CD45RA+ positively selected. The rearrangement uses TRBV7-9 and TRBJ2-1; a possible D gene is TRBD2 (6 bases). The clonotype comes from a woman in her thirties in good health. The CDR3 reads CASSLAGGGSGEQFF. CDR3 bases: TGTGCCAGCAGCTTAGCGGGAGGAGGCAGCGGTGAGCAGTTCTTC.